This TCR beta chain was sequenced during a study of follicular helper T cells after annual influenza vaccination. Study conclusions and caveats: ICOS+CD38+ cTfh clonality change tracked circulating plasmablast frequency change.

With regard to this clone: As yet, its antigen is unknown.

Time point denoted: 2015-2016 season, 7 days after influenza vaccination. Using immunoSEQ multiplex PCR, the repertoire was profiled, and TCRdb retains in-frame clones only, with some absent. The sample contains about 4,800 clones, nearly 85% of which appear only once. V dropped 2 bases and J dropped 0 bases, with 11 bases sitting between them. The CDR3 consists of 16 residues. Germline V CDR1 and CDR2: LNHDA, SQIVND (reference sequence). The chain couples TRBV19 to TRBJ1-3; maybe TRBD1 (5 bases). Sequencing was performed on CXCR5+ CD38- circulating T follicular helper cells from blood, taken 7 days after influenza vaccination. As to subset: circulating Tfh, non-naive CD4+CXCR5+PD-1+ (ICOS+CD38+ or ICOS-CD38-). The sequence came from an adult who received the influenza vaccine. CDR3 protein: CASSIRQGASGNTIYF. The CDR3 bases are TGTGCCAGTAGTATACGGCAGGGAGCCTCTGGAAACACCATATATTTT.